The 27 T cell receptor beta chains reported below all come from one sample, sequenced in a study of CD8 T cells in ankylosing spondylitis. TCRdb independently ran MiXCR on the 5' RACE reads; one entry per CDR3 protein. The profile shows around 140,000 distinct CDR3 sequences, 10% to 12% of them singletons. The sample consisted of blood, either unsorted or a sorted T cell fraction (not recorded which). The receptors shown here come from a female donor with ankylosing spondylitis or in good health (not recorded which).

This clonotype was found once. A much larger clone differs from this one at a single base, so this may be a read error. V is TRBV12-3 or TRBV12-4 and J is TRBJ1-5; D might be TRBD1 (5 bases). CDR3 size: 12 residues. The CDR3 loop reads CTSGQGHQPQHF. CDR3 coding DNA: TGTACCAGCGGGCAGGGACATCAGCCCCAGCATTTT.

At least ten counts were recorded for this clonotype. The rearrangement uses TRBV27 and TRBJ1-6, with TRBD1 identical over 7 bases. CDR3 length: 14 amino acids. The trim removed 5 bases at V and 9 bases at J, leaving 7 bases unmatched. Germline lookup yields CDR1 MNHEY and CDR2 SMNVEV (reference sequence). For the CDR3, the DNA is TGTGCCAGCAGTCTGACAGGGAAAGGTTCACCCCTCCACTTT. This encodes CASSLTGKGSPLHF.

Ten or more counts support this clonotype. The chain couples TRBV14 to TRBJ2-3; 10 bases line up with TRBD1. The CDR3 has 16 amino acids. The V and J ends lost 2 bases and 4 bases, in that order; junction bases with no gene match: 6. The V gene's germline CDR1 is SGHDN and CDR2 FVKESK. In nucleotides, the CDR3 is TGTGCCAGCAGCCAACTAACTGGGACAGGGGCAGATACGCAGTATTTT. Translating it yields CASSQLTGTGADTQYF.

This clonotype was seen many times. The chain has TRBV10-3 and TRBJ1-1; no clear D. The CDR3 has 15 amino acids. Trimming left V 7 bases short and J 6 bases short, with 21 bases between. The germline gives CDR1 ENHRY, CDR2 SYGVKD. The CDR3 DNA is TGTGCCATCATGTGCATCGTGAAGGTTTTGGCTGAAGCTTTCTTT. This codes for CAIMCIVKVLAEAFF.

This clonotype showed up just a few times. This chain uses TRBV12-3 or TRBV12-4 with TRBJ1-5, with a possible D match to TRBD1 (6 bases). The CDR3 has 18 residues. V lost 6 bases and J 4 bases, leaving 25 bases between the germline ends. This chain's CDR3 is CASSAPSMGGRENQPQHF. The CDR3 DNA follows: TGTGCCAGCAGCGCCCCTTCCATGGGGGGGCGGGAAAATCAGCCCCAGCATTTT.

This clonotype was seen many times. V usage is TRBV5-1 and J usage is TRBJ1-5; no firm D call. Germline CDR1 and CDR2: SGHRS and YFSETQ. This CDR3 comprises 14 residues. V was clipped by 1 base and J by 2 bases, with 7 bases between them. The CDR3 region is CASSLNPGNQPQHF. CDR3 sequence (DNA): TGCGCCAGCAGCTTGAATCCAGGCAATCAGCCCCAGCATTTT.

V is TRBV5-1 and J is TRBJ2-2; TRBD1 agrees at 9 bases. The CDR3 totals 14 residues. Germline V gives CDR1 SGHRS, CDR2 YFSETQ. V was pared by 4 bases and J by 7 bases, with 5 bases of the junction left unmatched. The CDR3 nucleotides are TGCGCCAGCAGCCCACAGGGGGCAGGCGGGGAGCTGTTTTTT. This sequence encodes CASSPQGAGGELFF.

This clonotype was recorded many times. The chain recombines TRBV9 with TRBJ1-5; D unclear. Germline loops: CDR1 SGDLS, CDR2 YYNGEE. V lost 4 bases and J 9 bases, leaving 14 bases between the germline ends. This CDR3 region has 13 residues. For the CDR3, the DNA is TGTGCCAGCAGCCCAGATCTAAGCGGGCCCCAGCATTTT. It codes for CASSPDLSGPQHF. The whole variable domain, filled in from reference TRBV9 and TRBJ1-5, reads DSGVTQTPKHLITATGQRVTLRCSPRSGDLSVYWYQQSLDQGLQFLIQYYNGEERAKGNILERFSAQQFPDLHSELNLSSLELGDSALYFCASSPDLSGPQHFGDGTRLSIL.

The V gene is TRBV13, the J gene TRBJ1-1; 11 positions agree with TRBD1. This CDR3 contains 14 residues. Germline V gene lookup returns CDR1 PRHDT and CDR2 FYEKMQ (reference sequence). V lost 3 bases and J lost 4; bases outside the gene matches: 1. The CDR3 region has the DNA TGTGCCAGCAGCTTCGGACAGGGGGCCACTGAAGCTTTCTTT. It specifies CASSFGQGATEAFF.

This clonotype was counted ten times or more. This chain joins TRBV5-1 and TRBJ1-1, with D unclear. CDR1 and CDR2 (germline): SGHRS, YFSETQ. Between the trimmed V and J ends, which lost 2 bases and 6 bases, there was a span of 17 bases. This CDR3 has 15 amino acids. CDR3 residues: CASSFIYPPGAEAFF. In DNA form, the CDR3 reads TGCGCCAGCAGCTTTATTTATCCCCCCGGAGCTGAAGCTTTCTTT.

This clonotype was observed a handful of times. This chain links TRBV5-1 with TRBJ1-2; 7 bases fit TRBD1. With 3 bases clipped from V and 7 bases from J, the junction kept 12 bases outside the gene matches. The CDR3 extends over 15 amino acids. The germline CDR1 and CDR2 sequences are SGHRS and YFSETQ. The chain's CDR3 is CASSSRGQPSLGYTF. CDR3 DNA sequence: TGCGCCAGCAGCTCGCGGGGACAGCCAAGTCTTGGCTACACCTTC.

The genes are TRBV2 and TRBJ1-2, with TRBD1 as a possible D gene (6 bases). Germline lookup yields CDR1 SNHLY and CDR2 FYNNEI. Trimming pared 4 bases from V and 7 bases from J, leaving 10 bases between. The length of the CDR3 is 12 residues. The CDR3 protein is CASSAQGAGYTF. CDR3 DNA: TGTGCCAGCAGTGCACAGGGAGCTGGCTACACCTTC.

This clonotype has a count of ten or more. The junction differs from germline at one of its ends, possibly a read error. This chain connects TRBV11-3 to TRBJ2-2; D not certain. Germline loops: CDR1 SGHNT, CDR2 YENEEA. The CDR3 has 13 amino acids. As DNA, the CDR3 is TGTGCCAGCAGCTTAGAAGACACTGGGGAGCTGTTTTTT. It encodes CASSLEDTGELFF.

This clonotype has at least ten counts. The chain is built from TRBV29-1 and TRBJ2-1; 7 bases fit TRBD1. Germline lookup yields CDR1 SQVTM and CDR2 ANQGSEA. The junction had 4 bases not matched to a gene; V was cut back by 4 bases and J by 4 bases. The CDR3 length is 13 residues. CDR3 region: CSVGAQGYNEQFF. CDR3 nucleotide sequence: TGCAGCGTTGGGGCACAGGGGTACAATGAGCAGTTCTTC.

This clonotype turned up a few times. The chain employs TRBV29-1 and TRBJ2-2; D may be TRBD1 (6 bases). The CDR3 has 14 amino acids. CDR1 is SQVTM, CDR2 ANQGSEA, per germline. Deletions cut 7 bases from V and 0 bases from J, with 12 bases between. The CDR3 DNA reads TGCAGCGGAAAAGGGGGTTCGAACACCGGGGAGCTGTTTTTT. It encodes CSGKGGSNTGELFF.

This clonotype has at least ten counts. V and J are TRBV11-2 and TRBJ2-2; 12 bases line up with TRBD2. Trimming at V came to 10 bases and at J to 8 bases, leaving 11 bases not matched to a gene. The CDR3 is made up of 15 amino acids. Germline V gene lookup returns CDR1 SGHAT and CDR2 FQNNGV. CDR3 sequence: CATRPGLAGDGELFF. CDR3 nucleotides: TGTGCCACAAGACCGGGACTAGCGGGTGATGGGGAGCTGTTTTTT. Supplemented by reference TRBV11-2 and TRBJ2-2, the full variable domain reads EAGVAQSPRYKIIEKRQSVAFWCNPISGHATLYWYQQILGQGPKLLIQFQNNGVVDDSQLPKDRFSAERLKGVDSTLKIQPAKLEDSAVYLCATRPGLAGDGELFFGEGSRLTVL.

This clonotype was seen repeatedly, ten times or more. The genes are TRBV20-1 and TRBJ1-2; D unresolved. Germline CDR1 DFQATT, CDR2 SNEGSKA (reference sequence). Trimming cost V 6 bases and J 5 bases, with 10 bases left between them. CDR3 length: 11 amino acids. The CDR3 DNA is TGCAGTGCCTCAATGCGGTATGGCTACACCTTC. As protein: CSASMRYGYTF.

There are many counts of this clonotype. The V and J genes are TRBV18 and TRBJ2-1; TRBD2 matches at 10 bases. V shed 0 bases and J 9 bases; nucleotides not matched to a gene: 8. The length of the CDR3 is 16 residues. CDR1 is KGHSH, CDR2 LQKENI, per germline. CDR3 protein: CASSPPSSGSGGEQFF. The CDR3 coding sequence is TGTGCCAGCTCACCACCGTCTAGCGGGAGCGGCGGTGAGCAGTTCTTC.

The genes are TRBV20-1 and TRBJ2-3, with D tentatively TRBD1 or TRBD2 (5 bases each). The CDR3 length is 15 residues. V lost 4 bases and J 4 bases, leaving 18 bases between the germline ends. Germline loops: CDR1 DFQATT, CDR2 SNEGSKA (reference sequence). Here the CDR3 reads CSATTGPFGADTQYF. CDR3 nucleotide sequence: TGCAGTGCTACCACGGGACCTTTTGGAGCAGATACGCAGTATTTT.

On this clonotype itself: It may be a read error: a sequence one base away is much more abundant. V is TRBV5-1 and J is TRBJ2-1; D is perhaps TRBD1 or TRBD2 (5 bases each). The CDR3 sequence is 14 residues long. CDR1 SGHRS and CDR2 YFSETQ come from the germline V gene. The CDR3 DNA follows: TGCGTCAGCGTAAGGGCAGGGAGTCAATCTGAGCAGTTCTTC. It encodes CVSVRAGSQSEQFF. Combining the CDR3 with reference TRBV5-1 and TRBJ2-1 gives the whole variable domain KAGVTQTPRYLIKTRGQQVTLSCSPISGHRSVSWYQQTPGQGLQFLFEYFSETQRNKGNFPGRFSGRQFSNSRSEMNVSTLELGDSALYLCVSVRAGSQSEQFFGPGTRLTVL.

Ten or more counts support this clonotype. The genes are TRBV7-2 and TRBJ1-4; D call uncertain. V was trimmed by 0 bases and J by 2 bases, leaving 10 bases between them. The V gene's germline CDR1 is SGHTA and CDR2 FQGNSA. The CDR3 totals 16 residues. CDR3: CASSLAPVGTNEKLFF. The CDR3 DNA sequence: TGTGCCAGCAGCTTAGCCCCAGTCGGGACTAATGAAAAACTGTTTTTT.

This clonotype was detected ten times or more. The V and J genes are TRBV12-3 or TRBV12-4 and TRBJ1-2; tentatively, D is TRBD1 (5 bases). The CDR3 contains 14 residues. Trimming stripped 5 bases from V and 3 bases from J, with 13 bases between. As DNA, the CDR3 is TGTGCCAGCAGTAAAAACTTAGGGGACTATGGCTACACCTTC. Translating it yields CASSKNLGDYGYTF.

In this sample, this clonotype turned up many times. The gene calls are TRBV11-2 and TRBJ2-1, with D possibly TRBD1 on 6 matching bases. This CDR3 spans 11 amino acids. V was clipped by 8 bases and J by 7 bases, with 9 bases between them. Germline CDR1 reads SGHAT; CDR2 reads FQNNGV. The CDR3 spells CASQQGNEQFF. The CDR3 bases are TGTGCCAGCCAACAGGGAAATGAGCAGTTCTTC.

This clonotype was seen ten or more times. The CDR3 nucleotides read TGTGCCAGCAGCCATGGGGCTTCTGGGGCCAACGTCCTGACTTTC. Translating it yields CASSHGASGANVLTF. The rearrangement joins TRBV7-8 to TRBJ2-6, with a tentative D call TRBD1 (5 bases). The CDR3 length is 15 residues. Germline values: CDR1 SGHVS, CDR2 FQNEAQ. The V end lost 5 bases, the J end lost 1 base, and 9 bases lay between the germline ends.

This clonotype was seen at least ten times. The chain carries TRBV5-1 and TRBJ2-5; D is unresolved. V lost 1 base and J lost 2, with 9 bases in between. This CDR3 contains 14 residues. Germline V gene sequence: CDR1 SGHRS, CDR2 YFSETQ. The CDR3 DNA reads TGCGCCAGCAGCTTGATGGGGATTCAAGAGACCCAGTACTTC. Its translation: CASSLMGIQETQYF.

This clonotype was observed many times. This chain uses TRBV29-1 with TRBJ2-5, with D hard to call. CDR1 and CDR2 (germline): SQVTM, ANQGSEA. The ends were cut back, 8 bases at V and 2 bases at J, with 15 bases in the middle. The CDR3 runs 13 residues. CDR3 residues: CSSAAGLQETQYF. The DNA of the CDR3 is TGCAGCTCCGCGGCCGGGTTGCAAGAGACCCAGTACTTC.

The CDR3 DNA follows: TGTGCCAGCAGCCTGGGGTGGGCAAACACTGAAGCTTTCTTT. The encoded protein is CASSLGWANTEAFF. The rearrangement links TRBV12-3 or TRBV12-4 to TRBJ1-1; D unresolved. V was trimmed by 6 bases and J by 2 bases, leaving 13 bases between them. CDR3 size: 14 residues.